This TCR beta chain is drawn from a study of T cells after yellow fever vaccination. Germline CDR1 and CDR2: SGHTS and YDEGEE. The germline V and J ends were trimmed by 7 bases and 0 bases, with 8 bases remaining between them. CDR3 size: 12 residues. TCRdb re-derived calls from the 5' RACE reads in MiXCR, one entry per CDR3 protein. The table lists a few hundred thousand distinct CDR3 sequences, 6% to 7.5% of them singletons. This clonotype showed up just a few times. This chain links TRBV5-8 with TRBJ2-7; D uncertain. Sequencing used CD4+ T cells sorted from PBMCs, obtained 15 days after the yellow fever booster vaccination. The TCR was taken from a man younger than 40 who received the YFV17D yellow fever vaccine. The CDR3 nucleotides are TGTGCCAGCCGGGTCTTCTCCTACGAGCAGTACTTC. Its translation is CASRVFSYEQYF.